The 32 T cell receptor beta chains below were found in one sample sequenced in a study of beta chain features in type 1 diabetes (dated by TCRdb to 2016 to 2019). Study-level results and caveats: A moderate but significant shortening of TCRB CDR3 length was observed in type 1 diabetes patients in all four CD4+ subsets.

Libraries were made using the immunoSEQ multiplex PCR assay. The entire isolated RNA was reverse transcribed using the High Capacity cDNA Reverse Transcription Kit, and thus expressed TCRB transcripts were sequenced. The source is immuneACCESS, and TCRdb retained only in-frame sequences with V and J called. Part of the clones is not carried over; for the studies checked, unresolved V genes explain less than half of this, and the remainder is unexplained. The table for this sample lists hundreds of thousands of clones; more than 12% of them were counted only once. The top ten clonotypes cover just under 0.04% of the sample. For these receptors, no antigen is known. Source material: naive CD4+ T cells from blood. The meaning of the sample's cell subset or site label: true naive CD4+ T cells. All receptors come from a man younger than 30 with type 1 diabetes.

The V call is TRBV7-2, the J call TRBJ1-4; D is unclear. The ends were cut back, 2 bases at V and 8 bases at J, with 12 bases in the middle. Germline CDR1 reads SGHTA; CDR2 reads FQGNSA. The CDR3 loop spans 14 amino acids. The CDR3 loop is CASSLMGLREKLFF. The CDR3 nucleotides read TGTGCCAGCAGCTTAATGGGATTACGGGAAAAACTGTTTTTT.

This clone appeared a few times. The rearrangement uses TRBV5-4 and TRBJ2-1; 9 nucleotides align to TRBD1. This CDR3 contains 15 residues. Unmatched junction bases numbered 9, after V lost 3 bases and J lost 8 bases. The germline gives CDR1 SGHNT, CDR2 YYREEE (reference sequence). CDR3: CASSSGRDRVDEQFF. The CDR3 DNA reads as TGTGCCAGCAGCTCGGGCCGGGACAGGGTGGATGAGCAGTTCTTC.

This clone was seen a few times. CDR3 loop: CATRKQGTGELFF. The CDR3 nucleotides are TGTGCCACCAGGAAACAGGGGACCGGGGAGCTGTTTTTT. V and J are TRBV15 and TRBJ2-2, with TRBD1 identical over 7 bases. Germline-derived CDR1 and CDR2 are LNHNV and YYDKDF (reference sequence). V was clipped by 6 bases and J by 5 bases; unmatched bases: 3. The CDR3 has 13 amino acids.

The chain is built from TRBV6-1 and TRBJ2-3; 10 bases line up with TRBD2. V lost 1 base to trimming and J lost 9 bases; unmatched junction nucleotides: 7. Per germline, CDR1 MNHNS and CDR2 SASEGT. The CDR3 is 15 residues long. CDR3 DNA: TGTGCCAGCAGTGAAGGGACTAGCGGTCGTGGGACGCAGTATTTT. Translating gives CASSEGTSGRGTQYF.

The genes are TRBV5-1 and TRBJ2-1; TRBD1 matches 8 bases. CDR1 is SGHRS and CDR2 is YFSETQ in the germline V gene. Trimming removed 0 bases from V and 3 bases from J; junction bases left unmatched: 11. The CDR3 is made up of 18 amino acids. The CDR3 loop is CASSLDPQTGVGYNEQFF. DNA of the CDR3: TGCGCCAGCAGCTTGGATCCTCAGACAGGGGTGGGCTACAATGAGCAGTTCTTC.

This clone has just a few counts. The chain carries TRBV25-1 and TRBJ2-7, with a tentative D call TRBD1 (5 bases). V lost 5 bases, J lost 3 bases, and 14 bases lay in between. Germline V gene lookup returns CDR1 MGHDK and CDR2 SYGVNS. The CDR3 runs 14 residues. The chain's CDR3 is CASSPLGQIYEQYF. The CDR3 DNA sequence: TGTGCCAGCAGTCCTCTGGGGCAGATCTACGAGCAGTACTTC.

With respect to this clone: A read error may produce the germline difference seen at one junction end. J is TRBJ2-5 and V is TRBV9; TRBD1 might be the D (6 bases). The CDR3 length is 14 residues. From germline, CDR1 is SGDLS and CDR2 YYNGEE. The CDR3 DNA sequence: TGTGCCAGTAGCGTGGACAGCTCCCTCGAGACCCAGTACTTC. Its protein is CASSVDSSLETQYF.

J is TRBJ2-5 and V is TRBV28, with D possibly being TRBD1 (6 bases). The germline CDR1 and CDR2 sequences are MDHEN and SYDVKM. The CDR3 has 13 amino acids. The V end lost 5 bases, the J end lost 4 bases, and 11 bases lay between the germline ends. DNA for the CDR3: TGTGCCAGCAGTACAGGGATCGGAGAGACCCAGTACTTC. Protein product: CASSTGIGETQYF.

This clone showed up just a few times. The chain has TRBV2 and TRBJ1-4; no clear D gene. Germline V gives CDR1 SNHLY, CDR2 FYNNEI. V shed 8 bases and J shed 3 bases, with 10 bases lying between them. The CDR3 totals 13 residues. CDR3: CASRRDSNEKLFF. For the CDR3, the DNA is TGTGCCAGCCGGAGGGATTCTAATGAAAAACTGTTTTTT.

V is TRBV28 and J is TRBJ1-1; possibly TRBD1 for D (5 bases). Germline V gene lookup returns CDR1 MDHEN and CDR2 SYDVKM. The CDR3 extends over 12 amino acids. Trimming took 8 bases from V and 7 from J, leaving 14 bases between them. The chain's CDR3 is CASRDRMSEAFF. CDR3 DNA: TGTGCCAGCCGAGACAGAATGAGTGAAGCTTTCTTT.

This clone was counted a few times. This chain connects TRBV9 to TRBJ2-1; TRBD2 is a possible D gene (5 bases). The V end lost 4 bases, the J end lost 6 bases, and 11 bases lay between the germline ends. The germline V gene encodes CDR1 SGDLS and CDR2 YYNGEE. The CDR3 loop spans 13 amino acids. Here the CDR3 DNA reads TGTGCCAGCAGCCCCGGGGTGAGCAATGAGCAGTTCTTC. Translating it yields CASSPGVSNEQFF. Full variable domain (rest looked up from reference TRBV9 and TRBJ2-1): DSGVTQTPKHLITATGQRVTLRCSPRSGDLSVYWYQQSLDQGLQFLIQYYNGEERAKGNILERFSAQQFPDLHSELNLSSLELGDSALYFCASSPGVSNEQFFGPGTRLTVL.

This clone came up a few times. CDR3 coding DNA: TGTGCCAGCAGTGATTGGACACCGGCTTTCTTT. Protein product: CASSDWTPAFF. J is TRBJ1-1 and V is TRBV2; perhaps TRBD1 as D (5 bases). This CDR3 contains 11 residues. V lost 3 bases and J lost 11, with 10 bases in between. Germline CDR1 reads SNHLY; CDR2 reads FYNNEI.

In the case of this clone: At the DNA level, this CDR3 is encoded by other sequences in the same sample as well. The chain has TRBV29-1 and TRBJ1-5, with 7 nucleotides matching TRBD1. Trimming cost V 6 bases and J 4 bases; bases outside gene matches: 3. The CDR3 runs to 12 residues. CDR1 is SQVTM and CDR2 is ANQGSEA in the germline V gene. The DNA of the CDR3 is TGCAGCGTCGGGACAGCTAATCAGCCCCAGCATTTT. Its protein is CSVGTANQPQHF.

This clone was observed a few times. The V call is TRBV29-1, the J call TRBJ2-1, with D perhaps TRBD2 (5 bases). V dropped 4 bases and J dropped 7 bases, with 8 bases sitting between them. This CDR3 has 11 amino acids. Germline V gene lookup returns CDR1 SQVTM and CDR2 ANQGSEA. The CDR3 protein is CSVGPGNEQFF. The CDR3 DNA reads as TGCAGCGTTGGCCCGGGGAATGAGCAGTTCTTC.

This clone was seen a handful of times. The genes are TRBV6-6 and TRBJ2-3, with D perhaps matching TRBD1 (5 bases). V lost 2 bases and J lost 2, with 14 bases in between. CDR1 MNHNY and CDR2 SVGAGI come from the germline V gene (reference sequence). There are 16 residues in the CDR3. CDR3 protein: CASSYHPGFPTDTQYF. For the CDR3, the DNA is TGTGCCAGCAGTTACCACCCAGGGTTCCCCACAGATACGCAGTATTTT.

This sequence joins TRBV4-1 and TRBJ2-1; possible D gene TRBD2, 6 bases. V was shortened by 4 bases and J by 5 bases, with 15 bases between the two germline ends. Germline V gene sequence: CDR1 MGHRA, CDR2 YSYEKL. The CDR3 spans 15 residues. The CDR3 loop reads CASSRRGPANNEQFF. CDR3 in DNA: TGCGCCAGCAGCCGGCGGGGACCAGCAAACAATGAGCAGTTCTTC.

Only a few counts were recorded for this clone. The chain recombines TRBV7-9 with TRBJ2-1; 15 bases agree with TRBD2. CDR1 is SEHNR, CDR2 FQNEAQ, per germline (reference sequence). The CDR3 length is 19 residues. Trimming cost V 2 bases and J 7 bases; bases outside gene matches: 12. CDR3: CASSLPWTSGGAMVNEQFF. The DNA for the CDR3 is TGTGCCAGCAGCTTACCATGGACTAGCGGGGGGGCCATGGTTAATGAGCAGTTCTTC.

The chain uses TRBV30 and TRBJ1-3; no reliable D call. Between the trimmed V and J ends, which lost 2 bases and 0 bases, there was a span of 14 bases. The germline V gene has CDR1 GTSNPN and CDR2 SVGIG (reference sequence). The CDR3 is made up of 16 amino acids. CDR3 bases: TGTGCCTGGAGTCGGTCCGCGGCGCACTCTGGAAACACCATATATTTT. Its translation is CAWSRSAAHSGNTIYF.

This chain connects TRBV7-2 to TRBJ2-5; no clear D gene. V was cut by 0 bases and J by 2 bases, with 10 bases left in between. In germline, CDR1 is SGHTA, CDR2 FQGNSA. The CDR3 has 15 residues. CDR3 coding DNA: TGTGCCAGCAGCTTAGCGCCGAACAGACAAGAGACCCAGTACTTC. This sequence encodes CASSLAPNRQETQYF.

In this sample, this clone turned up a few times. This rearrangement joins TRBV5-1 to TRBJ1-3; the D is unclear. Germline CDR1 and CDR2: SGHRS and YFSETQ. V lost 4 bases to trimming and J lost 0 bases, with 11 bases between them. This CDR3 contains 15 residues. This CDR3 reads CASSMTPDSGNTIYF. The CDR3 region has the DNA TGCGCCAGCAGCATGACTCCCGACTCTGGAAACACCATATATTTT.

In the case of this clone: The identical CDR3 is also encoded by other nucleotide sequences in the sample. V gene TRBV7-9 combines with J gene TRBJ2-3; D remains unclear. The CDR3 has 12 residues. Trimming pared 3 bases from V and 3 bases from J, leaving 4 bases between. The germline CDR1 and CDR2 sequences are SEHNR and FQNEAQ (reference sequence). The CDR3: CASSFVTDTQYF. Written as DNA, the CDR3 is TGTGCCAGCAGCTTCGTTACAGATACGCAGTATTTT.

This clone was counted only a few times. This chain joins TRBV29-1 and TRBJ1-1, with unresolved D. Trimming stripped 4 bases from V and 0 bases from J, with 12 bases between. The CDR3 runs 14 residues. Looked up from germline, CDR1 is SQVTM and CDR2 is ANQGSEA. The CDR3 region has the DNA TGCAGCGTTGCTATGTTTGAAGTGAACACTGAAGCTTTCTTT. Translation gives CSVAMFEVNTEAFF.

This chain uses TRBV28 with TRBJ2-7; 7 nucleotides align to TRBD1. The CDR3 consists of 16 residues. The V gene end was trimmed by 2 bases and the J gene end by 2 bases; junction bases not matched to a gene: 9. Germline V CDR1 and CDR2: MDHEN, SYDVKM. The CDR3 reads CASSLGPQGDPYEQYF. CDR3 bases: TGTGCCAGCAGTTTAGGTCCCCAGGGGGATCCCTACGAGCAGTACTTC.

This clone has just a few counts. V usage is TRBV5-4 and J usage is TRBJ2-1; D remains unclear. CDR1 and CDR2 (germline): SGHNT, YYREEE (reference sequence). This CDR3 has 14 amino acids. V was pared by 4 bases and J by 4 bases, with 12 bases between. DNA of the CDR3: TGTGCCAGCAGCCTCACGGCGGTATACAATGAGCAGTTCTTC. Amino acids: CASSLTAVYNEQFF.

This clone has a handful of counts. DNA for the CDR3: TGTGCCAGCAGTTTAATGTTCGAGGCCACGAACACCGGGGAGCTGTTTTTT. This gives the protein CASSLMFEATNTGELFF. The chain joins TRBV27 to TRBJ2-2; D not certain. There are 17 residues in the CDR3. The V end lost 2 bases, the J end lost 0 bases, and 13 bases lay between the germline ends. Germline loops: CDR1 MNHEY, CDR2 SMNVEV (reference sequence).

The chain has TRBV14 and TRBJ2-4; D gene ambiguous. The CDR3 consists of 13 residues. Per the germline V gene, CDR1 is SGHDN and CDR2 is FVKESK. The V and J ends lost 0 bases and 11 bases respectively, with 11 bases between them. The CDR3 DNA sequence: TGTGCCAGCAGCCAAGAACTGGGTTGGGTTCAGTACTTC. This encodes CASSQELGWVQYF.

This clone was detected only a few times. The V and J genes are TRBV5-4 and TRBJ2-5; D remains unclear. V was trimmed by 0 bases and J by 1 base, leaving 7 bases between them. In germline, CDR1 is SGHNT, CDR2 YYREEE (reference sequence). This CDR3 has 14 amino acids. Written as DNA, the CDR3 is TGTGCCAGCAGCTTGGGCAGTACCCAAGAGACCCAGTACTTC. This sequence encodes CASSLGSTQETQYF.

This clone occurred a few times. V is TRBV20-1 and J is TRBJ2-4; D call uncertain. V lost 3 bases to trimming and J lost 7 bases, with 7 bases between them. The CDR3 runs 11 residues. The V gene's germline CDR1 is DFQATT and CDR2 SNEGSKA (reference sequence). The CDR3 DNA sequence: TGCAGTGCTAGGAACAGTAACATTCAGTACTTC. Translation: CSARNSNIQYF.

This clone has only a few counts. The chain carries TRBV14 and TRBJ2-3; TRBD1 might be the D (5 bases). Deletions cut 4 bases from V and 6 bases from J, with 17 bases between. CDR3 size: 15 residues. Per germline, CDR1 SGHDN and CDR2 FVKESK. The DNA for the CDR3 is TGTGCCAGCAGCCCTTTAGGCCCAGGGCCGGATACGCAGTATTTT. Protein: CASSPLGPGPDTQYF.

This clone appeared a few times. This chain connects TRBV7-2 to TRBJ2-1; TRBD2 matches 11 bases. CDR1 and CDR2 (germline): SGHTA, FQGNSA. V shed 5 bases and J 10 bases; nucleotides not matched to a gene: 13. The CDR3 runs to 16 residues. CDR3 DNA: TGTGCCAGCAGCCCCCGACTAGCGGGATGGGCAGGGGAGCAGTTCTTC. Its translation: CASSPRLAGWAGEQFF. The whole variable domain, filled in from reference TRBV7-2 and TRBJ2-1, reads GAGVSQSPSNKVTEKGKDVELRCDPISGHTALYWYRQSLGQGLEFLIYFQGNSAPDKSGLPSDRFSAERTGGSVSTLTIQRTQQEDSAVYLCASSPRLAGWAGEQFFGPGTRLTVL.

With regard to this clone: Other DNA sequences in the sample encode the same CDR3. The V call is TRBV7-9, the J call TRBJ2-3; D is uncertain. V lost 4 bases, J lost 2 bases, and 4 bases lay in between. CDR3 length: 12 residues. Germline V gives CDR1 SEHNR, CDR2 FQNEAQ (reference sequence). CDR3 sequence: CASSSNTDTQYF. The CDR3, as DNA: TGTGCCAGCAGCTCTAACACAGATACGCAGTATTTT.

In its sample, this clone was seen a few times. The rearrangement links TRBV9 to TRBJ1-2; D not resolved. This CDR3 is 16 amino acids long. Trimming took 1 base from V and 6 from J, leaving 19 bases between them. Germline CDR1 reads SGDLS; CDR2 reads YYNGEE. CDR3 bases: TGTGCCAGCAGCGTACCTCTTAGTTATGGAATGGATGGCTACACCTTC. As protein: CASSVPLSYGMDGYTF.